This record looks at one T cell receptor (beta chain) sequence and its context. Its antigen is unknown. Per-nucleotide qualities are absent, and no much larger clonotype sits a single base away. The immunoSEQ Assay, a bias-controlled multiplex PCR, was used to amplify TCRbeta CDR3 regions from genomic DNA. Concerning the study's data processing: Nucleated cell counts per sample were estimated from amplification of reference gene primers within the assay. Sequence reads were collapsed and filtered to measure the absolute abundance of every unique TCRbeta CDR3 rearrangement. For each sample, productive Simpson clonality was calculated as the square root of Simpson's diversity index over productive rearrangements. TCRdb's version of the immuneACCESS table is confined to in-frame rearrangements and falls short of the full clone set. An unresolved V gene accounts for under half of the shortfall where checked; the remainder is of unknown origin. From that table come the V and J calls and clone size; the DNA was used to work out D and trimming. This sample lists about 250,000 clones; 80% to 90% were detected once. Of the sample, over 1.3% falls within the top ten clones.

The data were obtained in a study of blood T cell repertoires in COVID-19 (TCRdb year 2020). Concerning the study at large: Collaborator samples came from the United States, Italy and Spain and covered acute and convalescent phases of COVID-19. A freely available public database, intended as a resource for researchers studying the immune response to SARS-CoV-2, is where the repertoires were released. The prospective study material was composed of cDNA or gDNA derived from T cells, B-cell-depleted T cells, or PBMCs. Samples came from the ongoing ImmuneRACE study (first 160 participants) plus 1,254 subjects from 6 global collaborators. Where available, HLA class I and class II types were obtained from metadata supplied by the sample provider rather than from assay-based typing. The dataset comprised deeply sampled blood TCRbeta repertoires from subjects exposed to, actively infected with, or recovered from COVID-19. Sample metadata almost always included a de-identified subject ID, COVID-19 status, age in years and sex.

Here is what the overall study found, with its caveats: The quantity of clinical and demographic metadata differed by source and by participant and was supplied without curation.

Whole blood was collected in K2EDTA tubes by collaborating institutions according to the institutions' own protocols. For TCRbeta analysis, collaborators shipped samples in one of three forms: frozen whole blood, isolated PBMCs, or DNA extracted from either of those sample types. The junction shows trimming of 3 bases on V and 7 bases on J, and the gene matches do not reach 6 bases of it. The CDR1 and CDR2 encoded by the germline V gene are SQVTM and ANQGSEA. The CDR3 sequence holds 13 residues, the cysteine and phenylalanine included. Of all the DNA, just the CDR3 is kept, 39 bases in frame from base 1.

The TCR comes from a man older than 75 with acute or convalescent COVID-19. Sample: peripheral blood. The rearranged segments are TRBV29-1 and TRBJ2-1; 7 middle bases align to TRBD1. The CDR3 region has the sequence CSVEETGQNEQFF. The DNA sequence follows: TGCAGCGTTGAGGAGACAGGGCAAAATGAGCAGTTCTTC.